Following are 3 T cell receptor beta chains from one sample sequenced in a study of PD-1 blockade in classical Hodgkin lymphoma. The assay was immunoSEQ multiplex PCR, and TCRdb's table has in-frame clones only and misses some. The data show around 96,000 clones, around four fifths seen once. Relapse was seen in all patients after autologous stem cell transplantation, and brentuximab vedotin exposure was variable. The starting material was peripheral blood mononuclear cells (PBMCs), obtained at baseline. Source of these receptors: a human donor with classical Hodgkin lymphoma.

Concerning this clone: Additional DNA sequences in this sample encode the identical CDR3. The rearrangement links TRBV2 to TRBJ1-2; TRBD1 aligns across 9 bases. CDR1 and CDR2 from the germline V gene are SNHLY and FYNNEI. The CDR3 is 14 residues long. V gave up 5 bases and J gave up 2 bases; unmatched junction bases: 3. The CDR3 is CASSPGTGNYGYTF. CDR3 DNA: TGTGCCAGCAGTCCCGGGACAGGGAACTATGGCTACACCTTC.

The CDR3 protein is CAITHSGTGVNEQFF. In nucleotides, the CDR3 is TGTGCCATCACCCACTCCGGGACAGGGGTCAATGAGCAGTTCTTC. The rearrangement uses TRBV10-3 and TRBJ2-1; 10 nucleotides line up with TRBD1. J gave up 6 bases and V 7 bases, and 9 bases lay outside the gene matches. The germline CDR1 and CDR2 sequences are ENHRY and SYGVKD. This CDR3 is 15 amino acids long.

The chain carries TRBV5-1 and TRBJ2-5; D is perhaps TRBD2 (5 bases). The CDR3 covers 15 residues. Deletions cut 0 bases from V and 4 bases from J, with 13 bases between. Germline CDR1 and CDR2: SGHRS and YFSETQ. For the CDR3, the DNA is TGCGCCAGCAGCTTGGCCCCGGCTAGCAGAGAGACCCAGTACTTC. Translation gives CASSLAPASRETQYF.